This T cell receptor beta chain derives from a study of immune characterization of retroperitoneal liposarcoma. TCRdb independently ran MiXCR on the PCR reads; one entry per CDR3 protein. The sample carries around 13,000 distinct CDR3 sequences, less than 55% recorded once. Trimming cost V 3 bases and J 6 bases, with 14 bases left between them. Germline V gene lookup returns CDR1 WSHSY and CDR2 SAAADI. The CDR3 loop spans 15 amino acids. V is TRBV10-2 and J is TRBJ2-2; the D gene is possibly TRBD2 (7 bases). This TCR derives from a female donor with retroperitoneal liposarcoma. The sample consisted of tumor tissue. CDR3 sequence reads: CASSDTGAGAGELFF. As DNA, the CDR3 is TGCGCCAGCAGTGATACGGGGGCGGGAGCCGGGGAGCTGTTTTTT.